This T cell receptor beta chain was captured in a study of cytomegalovirus exposure and HLA in healthy donors (dated by TCRdb to 2016 to 2017). Regarding the study in general: In an earlier analysis of some 550 of the donors, about 260 Gb of sequence data and 90 million to 120 million unique TCR beta sequences from about 190 million T cells were reported. An early release covering some 640 HLA-typed donors comprised about 310 gigabases of sequencing data and roughly 86 million unique TCR sequences. Of the approximately 400 genotyped donors, approximately 80% were placed in the genetic ancestry cluster associated with self-reported Caucasian donors. The study aimed to test whether signatures of past pathogen exposure could be identified by cataloging public T cell receptors. Using immunosequencing, the study profiled T cell repertoires from roughly 650 subjects and related those repertoires to cytomegalovirus serostatus. Besides the first cohort of 666 subjects, a separate validation cohort made up of over 95 different subjects was used. To predict cytomegalovirus infection status, the study combined high-throughput TCR immunosequencing, statistical association of individual TCRs with disease status, and machine learning. A later analysis re-analyzed previously published TCR beta repertoires from 500 to 700 donors and added high-resolution HLA genotyping to study TCR occurrence patterns. Rather than drawing on any new phenotypic data, the later analysis identified candidate immune exposures from TCR beta sequences and the way those sequences occurred across donors. An earlier analysis of more than 450 of the donors used high-throughput TCR beta sequencing to judge whether each TCR beta V gene segment behaved as functional or pseudogenic. Donor age, sex, ethnicity and CMV serostatus were compiled alongside the repertoire data. Genome-wide SNP genotypes for about three fifths of the 666 donors were used in a later genetic analysis, which treated that subset as a discovery cohort. All discovery cohort repertoires had been generated using a single sequencing platform. Both class I and class II loci were covered by HLA typing, at four-digit resolution. The number of donors typed differed by locus, with 629-630 for A, B, C, DRB1 and DQB1, more than 500 for DQA1, over 600 for DPA1, and 400 to 490 for DPB1. Roughly five DR-DQ haplotypes were handled as single units for association and clustering, since linkage in the cohort was strong. Across 398 genotyped donors of the cohort, an average of approximately 200,000 unique TCR beta nucleotide sequences per donor were sequenced, and 15% to 20% of those sequences were non-productive. Overall study results and their limits: Most TCR sequences were observed very rarely across donors, whereas some public TCRs were present in many individuals. According to the authors, the approach could potentially be generalized to other disease states and immunological phenotypes. Compared with the 666-donor mean, donors in an Asian-associated ancestry cluster had fewer N-insertions in productive TCRs, according to a later genetic analysis. V-gene and J-gene trimming of TCR beta chains was associated with a missense DCLRE1C variant in a later genetic analysis, and the association was replicated in an independent cohort. Because some donors lacked HLA typing at each locus, the association tests relied only on the typed subset. In an earlier analysis of about 600 of the donors, most TCR beta V segments appeared in productive rearrangements about 90% or about 30% of the time, broadly matching IMGT annotations. In a later analysis, HLA-associated TCR beta chains showed more clonal expansion and lower generation probabilities than non-associated chains that were equally common. In vitro tests confirmed that a few of the cytomegalovirus-associated TCR beta chains recognize cytomegalovirus antigens. The study listed 150 to 200 TCR beta chains as associated with cytomegalovirus. A cluster of highly shared sequence variants was judged likely to represent a technical artifact of the sequencing pipeline. Some IMGT-functional V segments, including TRBV6-2 and TRBV6-3, could not be distinguished by the 87-base-pair reads and were therefore excluded. Assigning TCR associations to individual alleles was difficult when HLA alleles, especially DR and DQ, strongly co-occurred. This cohort had only TCR beta chains sequenced, and the lack of alpha or paired-chain data limited which features could be detected. The only immune exposure information available for the cohort was CMV serostatus. In a later analysis, most CMV-associated TCR beta chains were found to appear HLA-restricted, with HLA associations seemingly driven largely by CMV exposure. A later analysis found that TCR association rates varied across HLA loci, with DRB1 alleles showing the most associated TCRs and HLA-C alleles the fewest. A further reported finding was that TCR beta sequences accurately predicted the HLA-A and HLA-B alleles for most subjects in the first cohort. In both the original and validation cohorts, the classifier was reported to diagnose cytomegalovirus status with high specificity and sensitivity. The earlier analysis of about 600 of the donors excluded roughly 17 rarely observed V segments, including chromosome 9 orphons, because counts were too low. Linkage disequilibrium might explain the correlated functional status among segregating V segments, but an unknown experimental factor could not be excluded. At a false discovery rate of 0.05, a later analysis linked some 17,000 TCR beta sequences to specific HLA alleles. According to a later analysis, parvovirus B19, influenza, CMV and Epstein-Barr virus appeared linked to several top co-occurrence clusters. The presence/absence analyses assumed that sequencing depth was roughly uniform across donors, and that assumption may not be true.

Via the germline V gene, CDR1 is SGHTA and CDR2 FQGNSA. V lost 5 bases and J lost 5 bases, and the count of bases not matched to a germline gene is 10. The CDR3 numbers 17 residues from cysteine through phenylalanine. The retained sequence is limited to the CDR3, 51 bases, with the frame set at the first base. Libraries were built with the immunoSEQ multiplex PCR assay. For the multiplex PCR, a mixture combining 60 forward primers for TCR Vbeta segments and 13 reverse primers for TCR Jbeta segments was used. The CDR3 region of rearranged TCR beta genes was amplified from genomic DNA by a multiplex PCR assay. The Illumina HiSeq System was used to sequence the amplified TCR beta libraries as 87-base-pair reads. The authors' analysis ran thus. Across the roughly 600 repertoires, a later analysis counted tens of millions of unique TCR beta chains, 9.5 million to 13 million of which were shared by at least two donors. To remove PCR and sequencing errors, raw reads were error-corrected and collapsed into unique sequences using a nearest-neighbor algorithm that merged closely related sequences. Alignment of CDR3 sequences to IMGT reference sequences was used to assign V, D and J gene segments. For a sequence to be retained, a match of at least six nucleotides was required to both a V gene segment and a J gene segment. Rearrangements were called productive when the CDR3 lacked stop codons and stayed in frame with V and J; all others were non-productive. CDR3 was defined by IMGT convention, running from the second conserved V-encoded cysteine to the conserved J-encoded phenylalanine. In an earlier analysis of 550 to 650 of the donors, sequences lacking an unambiguous match to a single V gene segment were excluded. An earlier analysis of 587 of the donors classified V segments as functional when productive rearrangements were above 56.7% and as segregating when the standard deviation between donors was above 5%. A statistical classification framework was built to diagnose cytomegalovirus status from the catalog of TCR beta chain sequences. In a later analysis, TCR nucleotide sequences were compared against IMGT/GENE-DB human TR gene sequences so that V and J genes could be assigned. The TCRdist pipeline was used in a later analysis to assign CDR3 sequences and most-parsimonious VDJ recombination scenarios. In a later analysis, each TCR beta chain was defined by its CDR3 amino acid sequence together with its V-gene family, and reads without a unique V-gene family were excluded. As a way to deal with suspected cross-contamination and a sequencing artifact, a later analysis dropped approximately 570 nucleotide sequences that were highly shared and had low generation probability. For each public chain, a later analysis derived a clonal expansion index from normalized ranks of inferred template counts within each repertoire. In a later analysis, generation probabilities were computed with a VDJ recombination model fitted to out-of-frame rearrangements, and the resulting probabilities were checked against IGoR. A later analysis scored TCR-TCR, TCR-HLA and TCR-CMV co-occurrence with hypergeometric tests, applying a repertoire-size bias correction to TCR pairs. To estimate false discovery rates, a later analysis permuted the HLA or CMV assignments 20 times. In a later analysis, co-occurring TCRs were grouped using DBSCAN, with TCRdist sequence similarity added in when clustering inside HLA-allele-positive subsets. Repertoires with fewer than 30,000 or more than 120,000 public chains, plus five repertoires with anomalous nucleotide sharing, were excluded from co-occurrence clustering. Entries here come from immuneACCESS through TCRdb and include only in-frame sequences with V and J called. Some clones fail to appear in such tables; in the studies checked, an unresolved V gene covers under half of the shortfall, and the cause of the remainder is unknown. That table supplies the V and J calls and clone size; D and trimming were determined from the DNA. The sample table records approximately 180,000 clones; about three quarters of these occur just once. The biggest ten clones account for 5% to 8% of the sample.

On this clone itself: This receptor's antigen is unknown. No base quality values were provided; no much bigger clone lies one nucleotide off.

The cohort was made up of hundreds of healthy bone marrow donors. All cohort members were sampled while nominally healthy, although unrecorded immune exposures were likely present. The donor was CMV seropositive and belonged to the group of 250 to 300 seropositive cohort members. A peripheral blood sample was provided by each donor, and peripheral blood mononuclear cells were used for TCR beta sequencing. Genomic DNA was extracted from the blood cell samples with the Qiagen DNeasy Blood Extraction Kit. The sample comprised PBMCs. This chain joins TRBV7-2 to TRBJ2-5, and TRBD2 aligns with 14 junction nucleotides. This TCR was recovered from a man aged 35-49 years in good health and CMV-seropositive. At the DNA level, the sequence is TGTGCCAGCAGCGTCGGGACTAGCGGGAGCATGTGGGAGACCCAGTACTTC. The encoded protein is CASSVGTSGSMWETQYF.